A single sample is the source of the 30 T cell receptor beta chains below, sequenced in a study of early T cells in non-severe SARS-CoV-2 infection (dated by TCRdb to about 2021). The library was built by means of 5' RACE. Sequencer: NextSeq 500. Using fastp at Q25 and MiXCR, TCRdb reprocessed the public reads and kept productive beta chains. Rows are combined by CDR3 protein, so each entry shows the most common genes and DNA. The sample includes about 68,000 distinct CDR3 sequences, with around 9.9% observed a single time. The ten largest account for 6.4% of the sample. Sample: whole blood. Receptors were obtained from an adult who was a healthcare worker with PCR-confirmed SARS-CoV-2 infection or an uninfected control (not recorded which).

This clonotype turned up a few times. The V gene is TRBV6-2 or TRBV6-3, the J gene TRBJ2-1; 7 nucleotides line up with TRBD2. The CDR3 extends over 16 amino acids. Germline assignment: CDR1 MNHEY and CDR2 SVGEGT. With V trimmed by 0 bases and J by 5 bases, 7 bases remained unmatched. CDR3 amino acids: CASSYSMASGHNEQFF. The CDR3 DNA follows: TGTGCCAGCAGTTACTCGATGGCTAGCGGCCACAATGAGCAGTTCTTC.

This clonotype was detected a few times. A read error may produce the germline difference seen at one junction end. The CDR3 spells CRAVVWGLAGGKYNEQFF. CDR3 nucleotides: TGCCGAGCAGTAGTATGGGGACTAGCGGGAGGAAAATACAATGAGCAGTTCTTC. This chain joins TRBV19 and TRBJ2-1; TRBD2 matches 15 bases. The CDR3 is 18 residues long. Germline assignment: CDR1 LNHDA and CDR2 SQIVND (reference sequence).

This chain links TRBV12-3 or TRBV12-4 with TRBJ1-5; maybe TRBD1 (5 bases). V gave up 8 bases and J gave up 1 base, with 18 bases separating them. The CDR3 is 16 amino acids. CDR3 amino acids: CASSRTYDLSNQPQHF. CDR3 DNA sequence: TGTGCCAGCTCGCGGACATACGACCTCAGCAATCAGCCCCAGCATTTT.

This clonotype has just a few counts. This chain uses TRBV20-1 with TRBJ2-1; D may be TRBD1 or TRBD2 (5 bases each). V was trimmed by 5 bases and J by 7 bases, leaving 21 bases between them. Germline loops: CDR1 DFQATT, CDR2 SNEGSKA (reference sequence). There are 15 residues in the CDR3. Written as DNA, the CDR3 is TGCAGTGCTCTCGCGGGCTCAGGGCTTTGGAATGAGCAGTTCTTC. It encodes CSALAGSGLWNEQFF.

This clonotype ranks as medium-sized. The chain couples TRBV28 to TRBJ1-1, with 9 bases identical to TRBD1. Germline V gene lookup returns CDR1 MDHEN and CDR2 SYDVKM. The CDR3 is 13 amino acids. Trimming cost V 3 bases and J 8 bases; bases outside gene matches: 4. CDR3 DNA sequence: TGTGCCAGCAGTTTGGGGACAGGGACCGAAGCTTTCTTT. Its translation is CASSLGTGTEAFF.

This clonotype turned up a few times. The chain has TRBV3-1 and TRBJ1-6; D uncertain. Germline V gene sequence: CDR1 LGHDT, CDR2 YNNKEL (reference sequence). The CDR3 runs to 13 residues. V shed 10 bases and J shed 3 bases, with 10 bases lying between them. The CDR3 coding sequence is TGTGCCACCTCATCCGGCTATAATTCACCCCTCCACTTT. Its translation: CATSSGYNSPLHF. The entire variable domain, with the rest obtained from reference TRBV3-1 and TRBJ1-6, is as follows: DTAVSQTPKYLVTQMGNDKSIKCEQNLGHDTMYWYKQDSKKFLKIMFSYNNKELIINETVPNRFSPKSPDKAHLNLHINSLELGDSAVYFCATSSGYNSPLHFGNGTRLTVT.

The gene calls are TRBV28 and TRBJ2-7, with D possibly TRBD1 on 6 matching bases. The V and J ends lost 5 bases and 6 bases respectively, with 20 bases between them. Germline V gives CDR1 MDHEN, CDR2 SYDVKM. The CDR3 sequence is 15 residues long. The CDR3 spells CASSPPGHRAGEQYF. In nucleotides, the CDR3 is TGTGCCAGCAGTCCCCCGGGGCACAGGGCGGGCGAGCAGTACTTC.

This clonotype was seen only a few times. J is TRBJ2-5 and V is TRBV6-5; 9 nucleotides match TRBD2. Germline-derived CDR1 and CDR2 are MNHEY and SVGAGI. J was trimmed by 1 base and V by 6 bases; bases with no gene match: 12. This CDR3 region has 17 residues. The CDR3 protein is CASSPVVAGATQETQYF. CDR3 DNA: TGTGCCAGCAGCCCCGTAGTAGCGGGAGCCACCCAAGAGACCCAGTACTTC.

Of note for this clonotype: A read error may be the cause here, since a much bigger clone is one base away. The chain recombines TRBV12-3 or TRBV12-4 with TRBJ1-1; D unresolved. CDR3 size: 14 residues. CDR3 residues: CASRPEATNTKAFF. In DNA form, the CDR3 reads TGTGCCAGCAGGCCGGAGGCTACGAACACTAAAGCTTTCTTT.

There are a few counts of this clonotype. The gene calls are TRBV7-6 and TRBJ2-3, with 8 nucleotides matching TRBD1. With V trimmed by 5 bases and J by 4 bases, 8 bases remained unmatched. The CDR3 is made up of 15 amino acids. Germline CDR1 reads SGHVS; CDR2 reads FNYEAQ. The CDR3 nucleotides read TGTGCCAGCAGCGCGCGGACAGGGAGTGCAGATACGCAGTATTTT. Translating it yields CASSARTGSADTQYF. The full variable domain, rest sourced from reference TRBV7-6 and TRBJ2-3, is GAGVSQSPRYKVTKRGQDVALRCDPISGHVSLYWYRQALGQGPEFLTYFNYEAQQDKSGLPNDRFSAERPEGSISTLTIQRTEQRDSAMYRCASSARTGSADTQYFGPGTRLTVL.

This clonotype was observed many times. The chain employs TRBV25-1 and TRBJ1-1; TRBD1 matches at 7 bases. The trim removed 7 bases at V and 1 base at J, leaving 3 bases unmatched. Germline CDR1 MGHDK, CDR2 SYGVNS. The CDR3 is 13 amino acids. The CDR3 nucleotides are TGTGCCAGCACGGGACAGCCGAACACTGAAGCTTTCTTT. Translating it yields CASTGQPNTEAFF.

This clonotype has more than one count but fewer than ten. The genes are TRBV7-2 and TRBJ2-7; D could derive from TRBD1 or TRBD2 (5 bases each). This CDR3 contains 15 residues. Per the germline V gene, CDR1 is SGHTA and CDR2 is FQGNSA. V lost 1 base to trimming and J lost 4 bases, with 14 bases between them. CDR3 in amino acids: CASSLGGGRLYEQYF. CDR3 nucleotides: TGTGCCAGCAGCTTAGGGGGCGGGCGACTTTACGAGCAGTACTTC.

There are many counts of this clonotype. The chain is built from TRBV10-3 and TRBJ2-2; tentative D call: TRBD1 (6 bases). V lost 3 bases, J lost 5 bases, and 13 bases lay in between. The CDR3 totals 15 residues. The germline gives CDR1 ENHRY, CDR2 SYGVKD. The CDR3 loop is CAISEPAQGTGELFF. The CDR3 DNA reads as TGTGCCATCAGTGAACCCGCACAGGGAACCGGGGAGCTGTTTTTT.

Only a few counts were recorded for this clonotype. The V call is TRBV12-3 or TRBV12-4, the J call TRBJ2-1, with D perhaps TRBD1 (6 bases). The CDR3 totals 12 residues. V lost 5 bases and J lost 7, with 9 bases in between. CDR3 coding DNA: TGTGCCAGCAGTCCACAGGGAAATGAGCAGTTCTTC. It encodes CASSPQGNEQFF.

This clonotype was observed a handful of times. The CDR3 spells CASSLAGRNTGELFF. In DNA, the CDR3 is TGTGCCAGCAGCTTAGCGGGACGAAACACCGGGGAGCTGTTTTTT. This chain links TRBV7-8 with TRBJ2-2; D is possibly TRBD1 or TRBD2 (5 bases each). Trimming cost V 0 bases and J 2 bases, with 7 bases left between them. The CDR3 length is 15 residues. Germline CDR1 SGHVS, CDR2 FQNEAQ.

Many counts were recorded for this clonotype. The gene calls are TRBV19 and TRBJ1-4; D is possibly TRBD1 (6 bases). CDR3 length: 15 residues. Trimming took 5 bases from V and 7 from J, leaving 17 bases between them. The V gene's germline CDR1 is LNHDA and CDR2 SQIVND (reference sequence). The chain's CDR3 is CASSPRRGLIEKLFF. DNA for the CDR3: TGTGCCAGTAGTCCCCGACGGGGGCTCATTGAAAAACTGTTTTTT.

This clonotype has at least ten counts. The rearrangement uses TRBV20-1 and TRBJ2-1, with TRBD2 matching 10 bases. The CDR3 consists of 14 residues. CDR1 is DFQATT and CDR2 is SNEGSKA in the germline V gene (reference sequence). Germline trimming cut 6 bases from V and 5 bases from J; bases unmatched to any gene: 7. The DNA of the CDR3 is TGCAGTGCCTCCTCAACTAGCGGGAACAATGAGCAGTTCTTC. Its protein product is CSASSTSGNNEQFF.

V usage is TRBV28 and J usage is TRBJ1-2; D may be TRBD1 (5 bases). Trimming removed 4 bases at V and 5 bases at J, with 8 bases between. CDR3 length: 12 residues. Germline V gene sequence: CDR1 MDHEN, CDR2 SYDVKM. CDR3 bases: TGTGCCAGCAGTTCCGACAGTTATGGCTACACCTTC. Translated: CASSSDSYGYTF.

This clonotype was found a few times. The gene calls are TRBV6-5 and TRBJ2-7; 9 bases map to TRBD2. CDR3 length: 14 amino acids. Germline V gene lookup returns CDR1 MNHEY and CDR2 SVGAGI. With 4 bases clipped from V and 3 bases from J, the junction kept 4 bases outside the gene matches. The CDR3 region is CASSLREGYYEQYF. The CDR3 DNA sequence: TGTGCCAGCAGTTTGCGGGAGGGTTACTACGAGCAGTACTTC.

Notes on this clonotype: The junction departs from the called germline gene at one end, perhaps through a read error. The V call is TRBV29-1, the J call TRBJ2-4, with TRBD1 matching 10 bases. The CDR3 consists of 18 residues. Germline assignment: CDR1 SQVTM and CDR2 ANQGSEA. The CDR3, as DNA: TGCAGCCCCGCCGGGACAGGGGTGTTTCGGGAACCCAAGAACATTCAGTACTTC. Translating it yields CSPAGTGVFREPKNIQYF.

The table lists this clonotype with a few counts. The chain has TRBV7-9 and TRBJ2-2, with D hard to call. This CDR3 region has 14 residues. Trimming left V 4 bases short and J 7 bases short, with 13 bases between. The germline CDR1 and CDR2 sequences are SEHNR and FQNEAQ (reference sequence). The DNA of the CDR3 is TGTGCCAGCAGCTCCCCTTCTCCTAGCGGGGAGCTGTTTTTT. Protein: CASSSPSPSGELFF. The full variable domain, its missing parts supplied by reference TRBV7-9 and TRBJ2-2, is DTGVSQNPRHKITKRGQNVTFRCDPISEHNRLYWYRQTLGQGPEFLTYFQNEAQLEKSRLLSDRFSAERPKGSFSTLEIQRTEQGDSAMYLCASSSPSPSGELFFGEGSRLTVL.

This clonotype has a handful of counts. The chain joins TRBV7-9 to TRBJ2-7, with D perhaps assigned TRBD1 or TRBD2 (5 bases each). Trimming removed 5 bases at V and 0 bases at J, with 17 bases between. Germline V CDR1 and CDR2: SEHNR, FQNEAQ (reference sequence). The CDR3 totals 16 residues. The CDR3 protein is CASSHQGRGISYEQYF. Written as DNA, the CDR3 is TGTGCCAGCAGCCACCAGGGACGGGGAATCTCCTACGAGCAGTACTTC.

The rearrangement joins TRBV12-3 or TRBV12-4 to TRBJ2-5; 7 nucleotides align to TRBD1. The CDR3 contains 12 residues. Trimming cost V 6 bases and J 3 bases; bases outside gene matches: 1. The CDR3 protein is CASRGQKETQYF. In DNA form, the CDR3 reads TGTGCCAGCAGGGGACAGAAAGAGACCCAGTACTTC.

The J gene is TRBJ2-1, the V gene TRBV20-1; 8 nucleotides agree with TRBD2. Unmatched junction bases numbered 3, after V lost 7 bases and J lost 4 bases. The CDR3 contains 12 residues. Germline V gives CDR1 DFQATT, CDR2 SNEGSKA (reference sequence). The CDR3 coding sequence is TGCAGTGGCATAGCGGGATACAATGAGCAGTTCTTC. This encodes CSGIAGYNEQFF.

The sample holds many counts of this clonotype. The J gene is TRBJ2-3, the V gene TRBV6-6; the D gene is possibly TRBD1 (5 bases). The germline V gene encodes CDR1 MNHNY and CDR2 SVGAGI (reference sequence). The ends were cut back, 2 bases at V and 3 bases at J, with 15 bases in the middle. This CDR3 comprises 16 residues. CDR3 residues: CASSYEDTAITDTQYF. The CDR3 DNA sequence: TGTGCCAGCAGTTACGAGGACACGGCCATAACAGATACGCAGTATTTT.

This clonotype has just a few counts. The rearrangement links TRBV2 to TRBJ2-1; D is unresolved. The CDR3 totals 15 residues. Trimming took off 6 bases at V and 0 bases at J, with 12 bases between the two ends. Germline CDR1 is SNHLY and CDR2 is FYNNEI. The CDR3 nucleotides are TGTGCCAGCAGCCGATGGGCGGTCTCCTACAATGAGCAGTTCTTC. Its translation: CASSRWAVSYNEQFF.

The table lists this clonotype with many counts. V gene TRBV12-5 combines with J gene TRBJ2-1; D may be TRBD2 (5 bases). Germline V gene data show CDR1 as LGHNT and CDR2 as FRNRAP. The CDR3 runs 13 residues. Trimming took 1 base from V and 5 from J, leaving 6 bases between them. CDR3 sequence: CASGLGGHNEQFF. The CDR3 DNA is TGTGCTAGTGGTTTGGGCGGGCACAATGAGCAGTTCTTC.

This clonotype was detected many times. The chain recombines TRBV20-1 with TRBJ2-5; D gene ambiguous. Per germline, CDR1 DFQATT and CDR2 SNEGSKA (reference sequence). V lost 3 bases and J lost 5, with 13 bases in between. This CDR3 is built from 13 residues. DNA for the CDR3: TGCAGTGCTAGTCCTTTAGGTTCTGAGACCCAGTACTTC. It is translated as CSASPLGSETQYF.

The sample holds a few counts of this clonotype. Here the CDR3 DNA reads TGTGCCAGTAGTACAGGGGGCAATCAGCCCCAGCATTTT. Amino acids: CASSTGGNQPQHF. The chain couples TRBV19 to TRBJ1-5; TRBD1 might be the D (6 bases). The CDR3 totals 13 residues. CDR1 and CDR2 from the germline V gene are LNHDA and SQIVND (reference sequence). V was cut by 4 bases and J by 2 bases, with 6 bases left in between.

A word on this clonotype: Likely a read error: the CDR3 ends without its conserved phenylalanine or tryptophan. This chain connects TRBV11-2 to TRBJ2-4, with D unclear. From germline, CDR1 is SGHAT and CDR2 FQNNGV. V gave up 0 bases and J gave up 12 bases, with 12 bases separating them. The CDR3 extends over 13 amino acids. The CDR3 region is CASSLERRVPQYS. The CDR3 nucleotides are TGTGCCAGCAGCTTAGAACGTCGGGTTCCTCAGTACTCC.